These 21 T cell receptor beta chains came from one sample sequenced in a study of T cell responses to AZD1222 COVID-19 vaccine. Assay: immunoSEQ multiplex PCR; the TCRdb copy retains only in-frame clones and omits some. The sample has about 140,000 clones, 90% to 95% seen once; the top ten hold approximately 4.3%. The material was peripheral blood, obtained 28 days after the second AZD1222 dose. These receptors were taken from an adult who received the AZD1222 COVID-19 vaccine.

The chain uses TRBV7-2 and TRBJ2-7, with TRBD2 matching over 9 bases. Trimming cost V 3 bases and J 4 bases; bases outside gene matches: 4. The CDR3 is 14 amino acids. Germline values: CDR1 SGHTA, CDR2 FQGNSA. CDR3 region: CASSFSGGSYEQYF. The CDR3 DNA sequence: TGTGCCAGCAGCTTTAGCGGGGGTTCTTACGAGCAGTACTTC.

The rearrangement joins TRBV3-1 (or the pseudogene TRBV3-2) to TRBJ2-3, with 9 bases fitting TRBD1. The J segment lost 3 bases and the V segment lost 0 bases, leaving 7 bases of the junction unmatched. Germline CDR1 LGHDT, CDR2 YNNKEL (reference sequence). The CDR3 runs to 17 residues. CDR3 coding DNA: TGTGCCAGCAGCCAAGATCCCGGACAGGGGAGGACAGATACGCAGTATTTT. Translated, it gives CASSQDPGQGRTDTQYF.

This clone was counted once. The J gene is TRBJ2-1, the V gene TRBV12-3 or TRBV12-4; TRBD2 is a possible D gene (6 bases). This CDR3 contains 13 residues. The V end lost 3 bases, the J end lost 6 bases, and 9 bases lay between the germline ends. The CDR3 here is CASSLPGLNEQFF. The CDR3 DNA follows: TGTGCCAGCAGTTTGCCGGGACTCAATGAGCAGTTCTTC.

V gene TRBV6-5 combines with J gene TRBJ2-2, with D unclear. Germline V lookup: CDR1 MNHEY, CDR2 SVGAGI. Trimming removed 0 bases at V and 0 bases at J, with 8 bases between. CDR3 length: 16 residues. The CDR3 is CASSYSGSSNTGELFF. The CDR3 DNA is TGTGCCAGCAGTTACTCGGGCAGCTCGAACACCGGGGAGCTGTTTTTT.

The gene calls are TRBV2 and TRBJ2-1; D may be TRBD1 (5 bases). This CDR3 region has 15 residues. Per the germline V gene, CDR1 is SNHLY and CDR2 is FYNNEI. The ends were cut back, 6 bases at V and 4 bases at J, with 16 bases in the middle. The CDR3: CASSLDRETYNEQFF. The CDR3 DNA sequence: TGTGCCAGCAGCTTAGACAGAGAAACTTACAATGAGCAGTTCTTC.

The V call is TRBV5-5, the J call TRBJ2-5, with TRBD1 matching 7 bases. V lost 0 bases, J lost 5 bases, and 4 bases stayed unmatched. This CDR3 is built from 14 residues. Germline V CDR1 and CDR2: SGHKS, YYEKEE (reference sequence). This CDR3 is CASSLVGQWETQYF. The CDR3 region has the DNA TGTGCCAGCAGCTTGGTGGGACAGTGGGAGACCCAGTACTTC.

The chain links TRBV28 to TRBJ1-4, with 9 bases identical to TRBD1. This CDR3 is 15 amino acids long. V lost 6 bases and J lost 8; bases outside the gene matches: 10. In germline, CDR1 is MDHEN, CDR2 SYDVKM. DNA for the CDR3: TGTGCCAGCAGCCCCGGGACAGGGTCATGGGAAAAACTGTTTTTT. Its translation: CASSPGTGSWEKLFF. Complete variable domain (other parts from reference TRBV28 and TRBJ1-4): DVKVTQSSRYLVKRTGEKVFLECVQDMDHENMFWYRQDPGLGLRLIYFSYDVKMKEKGDIPEGYSVSREKKERFSLILESASTNQTSMYLCASSPGTGSWEKLFFGSGTQLSVL.

The gene calls are TRBV28 and TRBJ2-7; weak D call: TRBD1 (6 bases). Germline V gene lookup returns CDR1 MDHEN and CDR2 SYDVKM. Trimming removed 5 bases from V and 2 bases from J, with 10 bases in between. CDR3 length: 13 amino acids. The CDR3: CASSPDRPYEQYF. CDR3 nucleotides: TGTGCCAGCAGTCCGGACAGACCCTACGAGCAGTACTTC.

The genes are TRBV10-3 and TRBJ2-1; D gene unclear. Trimming pared 4 bases from V and 6 bases from J, leaving 7 bases between. The length of the CDR3 is 12 residues. Germline values: CDR1 ENHRY, CDR2 SYGVKD. The CDR3 protein is CAISAVGNEQFF. DNA for the CDR3: TGTGCCATCAGTGCCGTAGGCAATGAGCAGTTCTTC.

V is TRBV19 and J is TRBJ1-1; 8 bases align to TRBD1. V gave up 7 bases and J gave up 4 bases; unmatched junction bases: 8. Germline values: CDR1 LNHDA, CDR2 SQIVND (reference sequence). The CDR3 sequence is 14 residues long. In DNA form, the CDR3 reads TGTGCCAGTACCCGAGGACAGGGCGGCACTGAAGCTTTCTTT. Its protein is CASTRGQGGTEAFF.

The chain is built from TRBV4-2 and TRBJ2-1, with a tentative D call TRBD2 (6 bases). Germline lookup yields CDR1 LGHNA and CDR2 YNFKEQ. The CDR3 loop spans 17 amino acids. V dropped 0 bases and J dropped 12 bases, with 24 bases sitting between them. CDR3 bases: TGTGCCAGCAGCCAAGAACTAACGAGCTCCCGGGGGAGTGGGCAGTTCTTC. Protein: CASSQELTSSRGSGQFF.

The chain couples TRBV3-1 (or the pseudogene TRBV3-2) to TRBJ2-5; a possible D gene is TRBD2 (6 bases). The germline CDR1 and CDR2 sequences are LGHDT and YNNKEL (reference sequence). The CDR3 loop spans 15 amino acids. V lost 4 bases and J lost 1, with 13 bases in between. CDR3 region: CASSLGSGAQETQYF. The CDR3 DNA reads as TGTGCCAGCAGCCTGGGTAGCGGCGCCCAAGAGACCCAGTACTTC.

This clone showed up just a few times. CDR3 protein: CASSQGRGETQYF. DNA of the CDR3: TGTGCCAGCAGCCAGGGCCGGGGAGAGACCCAGTACTTC. This chain uses TRBV5-4 with TRBJ2-5; possibly TRBD1 or TRBD2 for D (5 bases each). There are 13 residues in the CDR3. Trimming cost V 4 bases and J 4 bases, with 11 bases left between them. CDR1 and CDR2 from the germline V gene are SGHNT and YYREEE (reference sequence).

V gene TRBV18 combines with J gene TRBJ1-5; 8 positions agree with TRBD1. CDR1 is KGHSH and CDR2 is LQKENI in the germline V gene. This CDR3 contains 14 residues. V was clipped by 4 bases and J by 2 bases; unmatched bases: 1. CDR3 in DNA: TGTGCCAGCTCACTGGACAGGGGCAATCAGCCCCAGCATTTT. Amino acids: CASSLDRGNQPQHF.

The V call is TRBV19, the J call TRBJ1-6, with D possibly being TRBD1 (5 bases). V shed 10 bases and J shed 0 bases, with 16 bases lying between them. This CDR3 is 16 amino acids long. Germline V gives CDR1 LNHDA, CDR2 SQIVND (reference sequence). The CDR3: CATRDSSRSYNSPLHF. In nucleotides, the CDR3 is TGTGCCACCCGGGACTCTTCTCGCTCCTATAATTCACCCCTCCACTTT.

The rearrangement joins TRBV19 to TRBJ1-3; a weak D match, TRBD1 (6 bases). The CDR3 consists of 18 residues. Trimming left V 5 bases short and J 0 bases short, with 20 bases between. Germline CDR1 is LNHDA and CDR2 is SQIVND (reference sequence). CDR3 loop: CASSLRTAFQSSGNTIYF. The CDR3, as DNA: TGTGCCAGTAGTCTTCGGACAGCCTTCCAATCCTCTGGAAACACCATATATTTT. Full variable domain (missing parts from reference TRBV19 and TRBJ1-3): DGGITQSPKYLFRKEGQNVTLSCEQNLNHDAMYWYRQDPGQGLRLIYYSQIVNDFQKGDIAEGYSVSREKKESFPLTVTSAQKNPTAFYLCASSLRTAFQSSGNTIYFGEGSWLTVV.

J is TRBJ2-1 and V is TRBV7-3; D gene unclear. Germline CDR1 reads SGHTA; CDR2 reads FQGTGA. CDR3 length equals 14 residues. With 1 base removed from V and 8 bases from J, the gap between germline ends came to 12 bases. This CDR3 is CASSLSPRNDEQFF. The CDR3 DNA reads TGTGCCAGCAGCTTAAGCCCTCGGAACGATGAGCAGTTCTTC.

This clone has a single count. The chain links TRBV4-3 to TRBJ2-7; 14 nucleotides align to TRBD2. CDR1 LGHNA and CDR2 YSLEER come from the germline V gene. Trimming at V came to 2 bases and at J to 4 bases, leaving 1 base not matched to a gene. The CDR3 is 15 amino acids. CDR3 residues: CASSQRLAGGYEQYF. The CDR3 nucleotides read TGCGCCAGCAGCCAACGACTAGCGGGGGGGTACGAGCAGTACTTC.

The chain recombines TRBV6-2 or TRBV6-3 with TRBJ1-2; D uncertain. Deletions cut 4 bases from V and 7 bases from J, with 13 bases between. CDR1 is MNHEY and CDR2 is SVGEGT in the germline V gene. The CDR3 sequence is 13 residues long. The CDR3 spells CASSFLRGAGYTF. The CDR3 DNA sequence: TGTGCCAGCAGTTTCCTACGGGGTGCTGGCTACACCTTC.

This clone turned up a few times. The genes are TRBV10-3 and TRBJ1-3; D remains unclear. V gave up 7 bases and J gave up 8 bases, with 18 bases separating them. Looked up from germline, CDR1 is ENHRY and CDR2 is SYGVKD. There are 14 residues in the CDR3. The CDR3 DNA sequence: TGTGCCATCACCCCGGGAGGTCAGTCGCACACCATATATTTT. Encoded protein: CAITPGGQSHTIYF.

The chain carries TRBV7-9 and TRBJ1-5; D is unresolved. Trimming left V 5 bases short and J 3 bases short, with 5 bases between. The CDR3 spans 12 residues. Per the germline V gene, CDR1 is SEHNR and CDR2 is FQNEAQ (reference sequence). CDR3 residues: CASSLPNQPQHF. In nucleotides, the CDR3 is TGTGCCAGCAGCCTTCCCAATCAGCCCCAGCATTTT.